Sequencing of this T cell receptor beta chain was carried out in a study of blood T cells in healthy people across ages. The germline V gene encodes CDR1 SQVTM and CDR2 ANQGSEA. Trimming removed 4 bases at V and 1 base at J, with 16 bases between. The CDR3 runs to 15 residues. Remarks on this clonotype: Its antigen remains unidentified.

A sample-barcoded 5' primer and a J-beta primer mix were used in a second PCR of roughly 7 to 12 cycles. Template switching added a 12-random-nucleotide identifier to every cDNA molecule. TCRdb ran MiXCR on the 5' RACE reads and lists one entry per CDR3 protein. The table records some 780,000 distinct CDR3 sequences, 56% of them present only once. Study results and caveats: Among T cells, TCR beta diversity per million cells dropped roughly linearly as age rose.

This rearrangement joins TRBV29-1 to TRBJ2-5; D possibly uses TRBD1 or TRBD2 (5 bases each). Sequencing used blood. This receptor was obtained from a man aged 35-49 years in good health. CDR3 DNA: TGCAGCGTTGTGGGGACCCGGAGTTCCCAAGAGACCCAGTACTTC. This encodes CSVVGTRSSQETQYF.